This T cell receptor (beta chain) was observed in a study of blood T cell repertoires in COVID-19. The germline V gene encodes CDR1 MNHEY and CDR2 SMNVEV (reference sequence). The CDR3 is 16 amino acids. Trimming removed 6 bases from V and 6 bases from J; junction bases left unmatched: 13. Using immunoSEQ multiplex PCR, the repertoire was profiled, and TCRdb retains in-frame clones only, with some absent. The data hold over 150,000 clones, with roughly 82% observed a single time. The origin of this receptor is a human donor in a cohort sampled during active COVID-19. Sequenced sample: peripheral blood. The rearrangement links TRBV27 to TRBJ2-2; TRBD1 matches 7 bases. This chain's CDR3 is CASRKRQGDHPGELFF. CDR3 in DNA: TGTGCCAGCAGGAAGAGACAGGGAGACCACCCCGGGGAGCTGTTTTTT.